This passage covers 5 T cell receptor beta chains from one sample sequenced in a study of long-term antiretroviral therapy in people with HIV. Samples were assayed with immunoSEQ v3.0 at survey level. Repertoires were generated with immunoSEQ multiplex PCR, while TCRdb's copy carries only in-frame clones and drops some. Among roughly 16,000 clones listed, around 74% were seen once. This specimen consisted of unsorted PBMCs, obtained at the start of antiretroviral therapy. Source of these receptors: a man aged 25 to 40 with HIV.

The chain links TRBV27 to TRBJ1-1, with 11 bases fitting TRBD1. The CDR3 is made up of 14 amino acids. Germline assignment: CDR1 MNHEY and CDR2 SMNVEV (reference sequence). V was clipped by 6 bases and J by 4 bases; unmatched bases: 4. The CDR3 region is CASRVGQGGTEAFF. Here the CDR3 DNA reads TGTGCCAGCAGGGTGGGACAGGGGGGCACTGAAGCTTTCTTT.

The CDR3 nucleotides are TGTGCCAGCAGTCTGCAGGGTCCCAAAAACATTCAGTACTTC. Residues: CASSLQGPKNIQYF. J is TRBJ2-4 and V is TRBV6-5, with D maybe TRBD1 (5 bases). CDR3 length: 14 amino acids. The V gene lost 5 bases and the J gene lost 2 bases, with 10 bases spanning the gap. The germline CDR1 and CDR2 sequences are MNHEY and SVGAGI.

This clone came up a few times. The V call is TRBV19, the J call TRBJ2-7; the D is unclear. Trimming stripped 4 bases from V and 3 bases from J, with 7 bases between. This CDR3 contains 12 residues. Germline CDR1 and CDR2: LNHDA and SQIVND (reference sequence). CDR3 loop: CASSNRGYEQYF. Written as DNA, the CDR3 is TGTGCCAGTAGTAACCGAGGCTACGAGCAGTACTTC.

The V gene is TRBV7-9, the J gene TRBJ2-5; 8 nucleotides align to TRBD2. The J segment lost 2 bases and the V segment lost 1 base, leaving 12 bases of the junction unmatched. Germline assignment: CDR1 SEHNR and CDR2 FQNEAQ (reference sequence). CDR3 length: 18 residues. For the CDR3, the DNA is TGTGCCAGCAGCTTAGAGAATTCAAAATTAGCGGGACAAGAGACCCAGTACTTC. This encodes CASSLENSKLAGQETQYF.

The rearrangement links TRBV19 to TRBJ1-5; unclear D gene. The CDR3 has 12 amino acids. Looked up from germline, CDR1 is LNHDA and CDR2 is SQIVND (reference sequence). Trimming took 5 bases from V and 5 from J, leaving 7 bases between them. This CDR3 reads CASSLRDQPQHF. Written as DNA, the CDR3 is TGTGCCAGTAGTTTGCGGGATCAGCCCCAGCATTTT.